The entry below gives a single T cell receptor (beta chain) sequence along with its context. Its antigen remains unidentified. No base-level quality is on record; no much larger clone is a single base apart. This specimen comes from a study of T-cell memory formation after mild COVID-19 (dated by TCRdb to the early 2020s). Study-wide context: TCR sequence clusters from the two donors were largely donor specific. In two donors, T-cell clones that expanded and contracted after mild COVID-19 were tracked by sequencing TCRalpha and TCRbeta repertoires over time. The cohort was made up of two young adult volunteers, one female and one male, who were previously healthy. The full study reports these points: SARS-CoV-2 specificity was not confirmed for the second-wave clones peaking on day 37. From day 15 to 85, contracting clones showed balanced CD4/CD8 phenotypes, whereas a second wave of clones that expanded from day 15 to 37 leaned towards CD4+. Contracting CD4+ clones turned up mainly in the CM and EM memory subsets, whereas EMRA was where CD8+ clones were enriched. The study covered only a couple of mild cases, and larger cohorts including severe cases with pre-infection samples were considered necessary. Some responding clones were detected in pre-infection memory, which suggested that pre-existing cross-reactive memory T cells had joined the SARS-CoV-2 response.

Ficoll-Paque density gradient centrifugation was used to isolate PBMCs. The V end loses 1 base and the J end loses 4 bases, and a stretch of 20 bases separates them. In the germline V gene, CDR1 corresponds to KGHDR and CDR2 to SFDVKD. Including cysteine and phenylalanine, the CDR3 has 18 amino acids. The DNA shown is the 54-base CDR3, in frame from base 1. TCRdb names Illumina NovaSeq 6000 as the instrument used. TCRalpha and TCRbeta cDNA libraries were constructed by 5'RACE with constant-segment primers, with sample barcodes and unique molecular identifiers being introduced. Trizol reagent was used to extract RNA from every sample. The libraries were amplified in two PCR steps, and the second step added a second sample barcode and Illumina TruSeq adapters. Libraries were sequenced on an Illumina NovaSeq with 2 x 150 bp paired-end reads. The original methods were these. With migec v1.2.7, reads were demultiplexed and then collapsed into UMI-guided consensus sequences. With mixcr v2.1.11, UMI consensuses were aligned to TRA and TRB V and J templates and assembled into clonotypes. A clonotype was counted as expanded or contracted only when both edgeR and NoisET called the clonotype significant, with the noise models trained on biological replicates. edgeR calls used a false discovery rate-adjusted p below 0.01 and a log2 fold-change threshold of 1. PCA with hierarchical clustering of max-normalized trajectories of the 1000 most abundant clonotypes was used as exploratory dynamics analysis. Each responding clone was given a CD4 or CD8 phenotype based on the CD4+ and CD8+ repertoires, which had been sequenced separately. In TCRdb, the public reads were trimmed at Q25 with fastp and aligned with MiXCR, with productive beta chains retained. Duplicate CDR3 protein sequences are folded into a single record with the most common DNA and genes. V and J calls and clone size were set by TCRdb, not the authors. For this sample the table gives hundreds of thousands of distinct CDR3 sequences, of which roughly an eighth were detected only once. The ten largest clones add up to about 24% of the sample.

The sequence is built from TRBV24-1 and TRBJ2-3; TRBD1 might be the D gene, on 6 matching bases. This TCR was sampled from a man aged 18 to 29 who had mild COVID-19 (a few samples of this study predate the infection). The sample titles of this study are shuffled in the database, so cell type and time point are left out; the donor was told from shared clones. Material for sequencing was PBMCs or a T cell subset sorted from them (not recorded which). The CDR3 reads CATSDFPTGDQRADTQYF. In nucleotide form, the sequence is TGTGCCACCAGTGATTTCCCGACAGGCGATCAGAGGGCAGATACGCAGTATTTT.